A selection of T cell receptor beta chains follows, all from one sample in a study of blood T cells in healthy people across ages. TCRdb fed the 5' RACE reads into MiXCR, producing one record per CDR3 protein. The table lists some 900,000 distinct CDR3 sequences, about 48% of them singletons. Sequencing was carried out using blood. Receptors were obtained from a young man in good health. The conserved cysteine and the conserved F or W are not part of the CDR3 here. Fields, in order: V gene, J gene, CDR3 length, CDR3 protein.

TRBV12-3/TRBV12-4	TRBJ1-1	12	ASRLGGIRTEAF
TRBV7-2	TRBJ2-7	18	ASSPWRSLTTSSTSGRQY
TRBV5-1	.	11	ASRSDPRETQY
TRBV12-3/TRBV12-4	TRBJ1-2	13	ASSLGGTANYGYT
TRBV27	.	13	ASSLRGDRAYEQY
TRBV9	.	13	ASSLLAEAYYEQY
TRBV3-1	TRBJ1-2	13	ASSRGTVEGYGYT
TRBV24-1	TRBJ2-3	14	ATSHQASLSTDTQY
TRBV10-2	TRBJ2-5	11	ASSESTQETQY
TRBV21-1	TRBJ1-1	14	ASSKGEEGPYTEAF
TRBV7-8	TRBJ1-5	14	ASSHTEPGGHQPQH
TRBV5-1	TRBJ2-3	15	ASAYRRLAGNGDTQY
TRBV6-5	.	14	ASSYSSGTGSCEQY
TRBV9	TRBJ2-7	12	ASSAGTVSYEQY
TRBV12-3/TRBV12-4	TRBJ2-3	13	ASSSTSGGTDTQY
TRBV20-1	TRBJ1-5	12	SATRGQGYQPQH
TRBV7-2	TRBJ1-2	10	ASSLDAYGYT
TRBV29-1	TRBJ2-1	10	SVPGLGDEQF
TRBV29-1	TRBJ2-4	12	SASRQAAKNIQY
TRBV29-1	TRBJ2-7	9	SVAAGREQY
TRBV7-2	TRBJ2-2	10	ASSLGNGELF
TRBV7-6	TRBJ2-7	15	ASSLRGLAELPYEQY
TRBV6-1	TRBJ2-2	15	ASSQLAGGINTGELF
TRBV27	TRBJ2-3	13	ASSLVQGSGVTQY
TRBV28	TRBJ1-2	10	AITGVDYGYT
TRBV30	TRBJ1-6	10	AWSYRASPLH
TRBV27	.	13	ASSTLHGGEDEQY
TRBV6-1	TRBJ2-1	15	ASSENILDRGGNEQF
TRBV3-1	TRBJ1-2	12	ASSQLGTGGGYT
TRBV10-3	TRBJ1-2	14	AISEGGKGLNYGYT
TRBV6-6	TRBJ1-1	11	ASTVDTNTEAF
TRBV21-1	TRBJ2-1	13	ASSEPGLEVNEQF
TRBV29-1	TRBJ1-2	10	SVEGSNYGYT
TRBV7-2	TRBJ2-1	10	ASSGRVGGMF
TRBV6-6	TRBJ2-2	14	ASSFDRGTNTGELF
TRBV6-5	TRBJ2-1	12	ASSYVGLDNEQF
TRBV4-3	TRBJ1-1	13	ASSLDRTAGTEAF
TRBV5-1	TRBJ2-3	14	ASSTSGATRGDTQY
TRBV27	.	14	ASRRKQGAHFAEQY
TRBV9	TRBJ2-5	13	ASSVESGVGETQY
TRBV5-1	TRBJ2-1	14	ASSLAWGTSYNEQF
TRBV12-3/TRBV12-4	TRBJ2-7	14	ASSGPGQGNPYEQY
TRBV4-1	TRBJ1-1	13	ASSQDELMNTEAF
TRBV3-1	TRBJ2-6	14	ASSQEVGWGANVLT
TRBV11-3	TRBJ2-7	11	ASSLRLTYEQY
TRBV20-1	TRBJ2-3	13	SARDPGLGTDTQY
TRBV4-3	TRBJ2-2	11	ASSQAMAGRLF
TRBV3-1	TRBJ2-1	11	ASSQDWSDEQF
TRBV7-2	TRBJ1-2	15	ASSLGIQGVFAYGYT
TRBV6-5	TRBJ2-1	12	ASSTRDSSYEQF